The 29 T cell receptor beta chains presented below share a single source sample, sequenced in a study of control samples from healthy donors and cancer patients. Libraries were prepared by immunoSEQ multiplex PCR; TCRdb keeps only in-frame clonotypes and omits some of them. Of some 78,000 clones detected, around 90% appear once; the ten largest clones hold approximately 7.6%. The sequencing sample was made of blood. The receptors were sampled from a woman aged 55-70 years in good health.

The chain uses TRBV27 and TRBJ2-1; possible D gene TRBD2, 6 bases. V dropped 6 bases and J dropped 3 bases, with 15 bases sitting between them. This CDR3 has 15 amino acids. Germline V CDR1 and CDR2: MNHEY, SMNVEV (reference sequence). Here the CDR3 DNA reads TGTGCCAGCAGACTCCCCGGGGGTTACTACAATGAGCAGTTCTTC. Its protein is CASRLPGGYYNEQFF.

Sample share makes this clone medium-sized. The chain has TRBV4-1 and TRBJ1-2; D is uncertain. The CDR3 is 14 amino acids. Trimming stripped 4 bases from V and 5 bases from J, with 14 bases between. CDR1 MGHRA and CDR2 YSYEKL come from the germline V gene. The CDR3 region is CASSLPGRRYGYTF. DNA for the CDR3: TGCGCCAGCAGCCTACCGGGGAGAAGATATGGCTACACCTTC.

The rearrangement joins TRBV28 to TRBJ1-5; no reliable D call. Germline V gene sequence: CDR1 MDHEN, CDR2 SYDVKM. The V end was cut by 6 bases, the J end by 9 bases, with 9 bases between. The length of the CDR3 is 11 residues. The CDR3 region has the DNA TGTGCCAGCAGCCTGGAGGGGCCCCAGCATTTT. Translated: CASSLEGPQHF.

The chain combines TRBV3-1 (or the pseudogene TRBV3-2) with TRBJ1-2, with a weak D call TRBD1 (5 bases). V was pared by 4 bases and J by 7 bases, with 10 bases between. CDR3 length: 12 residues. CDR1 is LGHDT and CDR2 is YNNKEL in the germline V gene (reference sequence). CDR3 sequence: CASSPQGSGYTF. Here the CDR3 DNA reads TGTGCCAGCAGCCCCCAGGGATCTGGCTACACCTTC.

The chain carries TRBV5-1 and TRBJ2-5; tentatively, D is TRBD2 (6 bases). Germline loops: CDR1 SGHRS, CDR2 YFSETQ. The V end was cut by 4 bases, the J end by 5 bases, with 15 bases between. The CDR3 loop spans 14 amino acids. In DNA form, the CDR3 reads TGCGCCAGCAGCGGACCGACTGGGGGGGAGACCCAGTACTTC. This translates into CASSGPTGGETQYF.

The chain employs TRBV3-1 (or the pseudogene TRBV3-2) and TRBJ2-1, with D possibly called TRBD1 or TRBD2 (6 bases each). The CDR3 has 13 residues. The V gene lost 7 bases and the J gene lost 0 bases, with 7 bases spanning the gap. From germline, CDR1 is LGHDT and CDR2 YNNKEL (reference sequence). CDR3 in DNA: TGTGCCAGCACGGGGGCCTCCTACAATGAGCAGTTCTTC. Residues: CASTGASYNEQFF.

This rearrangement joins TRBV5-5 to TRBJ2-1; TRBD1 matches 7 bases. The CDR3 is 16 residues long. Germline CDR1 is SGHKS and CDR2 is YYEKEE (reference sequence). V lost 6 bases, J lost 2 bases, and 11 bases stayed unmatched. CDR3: CASTLRWTGTYNEQFF. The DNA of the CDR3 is TGTGCCAGCACCCTCCGGTGGACAGGAACCTACAATGAGCAGTTCTTC.

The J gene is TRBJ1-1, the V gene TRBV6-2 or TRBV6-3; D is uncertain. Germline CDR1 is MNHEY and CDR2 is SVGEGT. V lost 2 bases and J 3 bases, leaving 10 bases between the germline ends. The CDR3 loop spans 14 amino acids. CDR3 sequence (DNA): TGTGCCAGCAGTTACGACGTCAGATACACTGAAGCTTTCTTT. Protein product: CASSYDVRYTEAFF.

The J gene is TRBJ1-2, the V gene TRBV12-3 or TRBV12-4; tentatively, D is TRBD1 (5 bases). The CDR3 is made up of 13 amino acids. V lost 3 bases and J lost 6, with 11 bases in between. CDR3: CASSLGGDHGYTF. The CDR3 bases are TGTGCCAGCAGTTTGGGGGGGGATCATGGCTACACCTTC.

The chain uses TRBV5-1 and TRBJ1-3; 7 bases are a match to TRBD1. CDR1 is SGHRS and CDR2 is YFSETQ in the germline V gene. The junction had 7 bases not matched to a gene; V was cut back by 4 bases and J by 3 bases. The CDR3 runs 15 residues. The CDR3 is CASSPGGANGNTIYF. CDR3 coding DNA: TGCGCCAGCAGCCCAGGGGGGGCGAATGGAAACACCATATATTTT.

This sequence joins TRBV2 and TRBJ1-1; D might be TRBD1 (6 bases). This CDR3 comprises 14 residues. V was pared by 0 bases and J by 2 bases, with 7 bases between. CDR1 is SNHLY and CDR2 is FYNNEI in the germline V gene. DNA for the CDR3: TGTGCCAGCAGTGAAGCAGGGGGAAACACTGAAGCTTTCTTT. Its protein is CASSEAGGNTEAFF.

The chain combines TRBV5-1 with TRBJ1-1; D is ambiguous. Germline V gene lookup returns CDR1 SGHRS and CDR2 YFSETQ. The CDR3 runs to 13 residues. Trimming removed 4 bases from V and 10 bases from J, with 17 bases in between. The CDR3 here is CASSPRDRGVAFF. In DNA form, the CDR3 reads TGCGCCAGCAGCCCACGGGATCGGGGAGTAGCTTTCTTT.

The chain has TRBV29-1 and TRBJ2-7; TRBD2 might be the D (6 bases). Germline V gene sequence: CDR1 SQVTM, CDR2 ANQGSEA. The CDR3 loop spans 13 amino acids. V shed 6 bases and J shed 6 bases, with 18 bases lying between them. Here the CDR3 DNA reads TGCAGCGTGGGGCTCGGGACTCCCCCCGAGCAGTACTTC. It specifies CSVGLGTPPEQYF.

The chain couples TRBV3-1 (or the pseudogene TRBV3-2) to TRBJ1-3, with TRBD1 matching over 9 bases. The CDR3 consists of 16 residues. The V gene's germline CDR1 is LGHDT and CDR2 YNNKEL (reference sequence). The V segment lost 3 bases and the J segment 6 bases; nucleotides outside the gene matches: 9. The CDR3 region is CASSQPGQGLENTIYF. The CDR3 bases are TGTGCCAGCAGCCAGCCGGGACAGGGTTTAGAAAACACCATATATTTT.

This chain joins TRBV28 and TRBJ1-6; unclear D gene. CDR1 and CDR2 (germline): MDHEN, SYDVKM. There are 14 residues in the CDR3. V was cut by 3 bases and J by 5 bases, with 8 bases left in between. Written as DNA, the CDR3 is TGTGCCAGCAGTTTGCTTAGCGATAATTCACCCCTCCACTTT. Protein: CASSLLSDNSPLHF.

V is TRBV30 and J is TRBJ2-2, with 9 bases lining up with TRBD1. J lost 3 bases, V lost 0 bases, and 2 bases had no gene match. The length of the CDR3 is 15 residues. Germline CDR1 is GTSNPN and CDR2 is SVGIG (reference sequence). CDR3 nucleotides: TGTGCCTGGAGTGTTGGACAGGGGTACACCGGGGAGCTGTTTTTT. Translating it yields CAWSVGQGYTGELFF.

The CDR3 DNA follows: TGCGCCAGCAGCTCGTTACCGGGACAGGAGGCAGATACGCAGTATTTT. Translation gives CASSSLPGQEADTQYF. The rearrangement uses TRBV5-1 and TRBJ2-3; 8 nucleotides align to TRBD1. This CDR3 has 16 residues. The V and J ends lost 3 bases and 4 bases, in that order; junction bases with no gene match: 10. CDR1 is SGHRS and CDR2 is YFSETQ in the germline V gene.

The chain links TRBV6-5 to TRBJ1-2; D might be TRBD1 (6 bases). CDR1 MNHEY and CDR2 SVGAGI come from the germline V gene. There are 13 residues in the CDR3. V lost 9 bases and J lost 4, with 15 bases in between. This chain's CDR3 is CASRRGVGYGYTF. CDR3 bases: TGTGCCAGTCGAAGGGGGGTGGGCTATGGCTACACCTTC.

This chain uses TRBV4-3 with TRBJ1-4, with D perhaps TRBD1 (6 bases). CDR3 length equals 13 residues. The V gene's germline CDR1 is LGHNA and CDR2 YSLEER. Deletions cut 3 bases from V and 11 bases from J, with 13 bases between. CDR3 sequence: CASSQAEGGKLFF. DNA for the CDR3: TGCGCCAGCAGCCAGGCCGAGGGGGGGAAACTGTTTTTT.

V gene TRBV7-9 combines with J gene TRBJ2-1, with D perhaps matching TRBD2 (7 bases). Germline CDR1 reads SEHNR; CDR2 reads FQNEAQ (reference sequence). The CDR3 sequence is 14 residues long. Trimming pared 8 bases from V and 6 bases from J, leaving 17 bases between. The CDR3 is CASALGGAPNEQFF. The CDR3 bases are TGTGCCAGCGCCTTGGGGGGGGCGCCCAATGAGCAGTTCTTC. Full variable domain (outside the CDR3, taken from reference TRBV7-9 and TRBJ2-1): DTGVSQNPRHKITKRGQNVTFRCDPISEHNRLYWYRQTLGQGPEFLTYFQNEAQLEKSRLLSDRFSAERPKGSFSTLEIQRTEQGDSAMYLCASALGGAPNEQFFGPGTRLTVL.

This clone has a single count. CDR3: CASSSLDRTQPQHF. The CDR3 DNA follows: TGTGCCAGCAGCTCCCTGGACAGGACTCAGCCCCAGCATTTT. The genes are TRBV7-2 and TRBJ1-5, with TRBD1 matching 7 bases. V lost 4 bases and J lost 6; bases outside the gene matches: 6. Germline V gene data show CDR1 as SGHTA and CDR2 as FQGNSA. The CDR3 extends over 14 amino acids.

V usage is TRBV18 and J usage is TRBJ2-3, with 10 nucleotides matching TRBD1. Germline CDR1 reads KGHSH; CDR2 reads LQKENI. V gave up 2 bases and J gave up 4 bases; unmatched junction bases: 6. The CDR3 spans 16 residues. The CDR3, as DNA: TGTGCCAGCTCACCAATGTACGGGACAGGGGCAGATACGCAGTATTTT. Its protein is CASSPMYGTGADTQYF.

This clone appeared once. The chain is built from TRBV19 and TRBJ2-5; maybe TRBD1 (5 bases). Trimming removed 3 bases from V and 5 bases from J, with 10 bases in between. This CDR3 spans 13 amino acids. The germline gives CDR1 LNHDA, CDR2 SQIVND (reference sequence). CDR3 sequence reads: CASSMLKGETQYF. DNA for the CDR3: TGTGCCAGTAGTATGTTGAAGGGGGAGACCCAGTACTTC.

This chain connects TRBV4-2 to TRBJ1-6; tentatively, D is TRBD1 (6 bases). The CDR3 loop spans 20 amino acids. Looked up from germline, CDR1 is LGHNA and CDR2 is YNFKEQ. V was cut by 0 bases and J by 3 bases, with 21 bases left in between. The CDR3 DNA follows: TGTGCCAGCAGCCAAGATGCGACAGGCAATTCCCAACACTATAATTCACCCCTCCACTTT. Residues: CASSQDATGNSQHYNSPLHF.

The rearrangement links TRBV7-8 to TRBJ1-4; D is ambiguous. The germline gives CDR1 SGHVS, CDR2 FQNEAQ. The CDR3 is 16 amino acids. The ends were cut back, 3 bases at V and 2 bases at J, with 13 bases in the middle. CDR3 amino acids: CASSFGRLKTNEKLFF. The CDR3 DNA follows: TGTGCCAGCAGCTTCGGACGGTTGAAGACTAATGAAAAACTGTTTTTT.

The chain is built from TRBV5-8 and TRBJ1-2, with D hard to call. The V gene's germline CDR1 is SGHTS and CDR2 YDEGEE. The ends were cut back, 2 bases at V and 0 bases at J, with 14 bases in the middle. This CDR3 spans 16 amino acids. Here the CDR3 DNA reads TGTGCCAGCAGCTTAACGTCCGGACTCTCTAACTATGGCTACACCTTC. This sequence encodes CASSLTSGLSNYGYTF. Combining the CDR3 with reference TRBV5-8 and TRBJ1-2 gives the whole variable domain EAGVTQSPTHLIKTRGQQATLRCSPISGHTSVYWYQQALGLGLQFLLWYDEGEERNRGNFPPRFSGRQFPNYSSELNVNALELEDSALYLCASSLTSGLSNYGYTFGSGTRLTVV.

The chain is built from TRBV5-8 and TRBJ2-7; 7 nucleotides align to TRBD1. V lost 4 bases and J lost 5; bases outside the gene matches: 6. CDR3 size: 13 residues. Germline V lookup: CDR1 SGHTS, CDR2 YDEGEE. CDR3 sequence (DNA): TGTGCCAGCAGCCCGACAGGGTTGGACGAGCAGTACTTC. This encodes CASSPTGLDEQYF.

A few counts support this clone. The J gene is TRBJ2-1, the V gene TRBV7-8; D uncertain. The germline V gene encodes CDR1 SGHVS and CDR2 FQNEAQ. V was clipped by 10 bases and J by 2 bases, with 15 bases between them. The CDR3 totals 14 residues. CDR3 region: CATRPRVPYNEQFF. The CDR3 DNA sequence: TGTGCCACCCGACCCCGGGTCCCCTACAATGAGCAGTTCTTC.

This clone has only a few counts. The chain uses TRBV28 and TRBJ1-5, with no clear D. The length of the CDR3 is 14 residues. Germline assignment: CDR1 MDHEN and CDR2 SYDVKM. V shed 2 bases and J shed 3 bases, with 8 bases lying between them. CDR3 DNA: TGTGCCAGCAGTTTAGGAAGGGACAATCAGCCCCAGCATTTT. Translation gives CASSLGRDNQPQHF.